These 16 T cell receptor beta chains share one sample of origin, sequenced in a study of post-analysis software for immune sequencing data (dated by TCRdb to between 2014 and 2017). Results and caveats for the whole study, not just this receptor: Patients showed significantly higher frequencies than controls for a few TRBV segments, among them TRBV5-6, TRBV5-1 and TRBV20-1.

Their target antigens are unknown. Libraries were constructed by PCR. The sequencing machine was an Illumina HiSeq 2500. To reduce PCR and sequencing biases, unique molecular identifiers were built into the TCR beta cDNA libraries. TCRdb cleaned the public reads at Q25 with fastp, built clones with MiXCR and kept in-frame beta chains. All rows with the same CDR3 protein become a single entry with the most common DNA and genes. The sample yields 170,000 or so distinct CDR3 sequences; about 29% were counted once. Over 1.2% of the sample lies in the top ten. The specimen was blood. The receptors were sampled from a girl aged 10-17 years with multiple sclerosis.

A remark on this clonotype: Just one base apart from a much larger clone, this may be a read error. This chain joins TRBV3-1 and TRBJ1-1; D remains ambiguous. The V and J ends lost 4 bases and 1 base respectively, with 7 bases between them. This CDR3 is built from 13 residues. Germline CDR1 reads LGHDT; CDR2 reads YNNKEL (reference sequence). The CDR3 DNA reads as TGTGCCAGCAGCCCGGACCCGAACACTGAAGCTTTCTTT. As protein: CASSPDPNTEAFF.

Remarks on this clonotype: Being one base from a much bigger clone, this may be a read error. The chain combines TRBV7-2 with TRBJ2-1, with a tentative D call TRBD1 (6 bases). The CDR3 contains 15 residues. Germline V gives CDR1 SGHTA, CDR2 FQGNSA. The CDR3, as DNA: TGTGCCAGCAGACGGCCTGGCAGGGGAACCAATGAGCAGTGCTTC. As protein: CASRRPGRGTNEQCF.

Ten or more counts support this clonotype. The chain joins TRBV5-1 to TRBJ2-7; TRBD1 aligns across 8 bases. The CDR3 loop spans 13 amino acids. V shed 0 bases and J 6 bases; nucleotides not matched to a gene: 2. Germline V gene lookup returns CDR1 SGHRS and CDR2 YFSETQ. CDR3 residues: CASSLADRGEQYF. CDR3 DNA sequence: TGCGCCAGCAGCTTGGCCGACAGGGGCGAGCAGTACTTC.

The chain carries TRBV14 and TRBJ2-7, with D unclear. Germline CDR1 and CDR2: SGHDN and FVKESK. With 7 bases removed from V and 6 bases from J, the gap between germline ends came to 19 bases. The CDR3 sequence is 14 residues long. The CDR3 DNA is TGTGCCAGCACCCTTTTAGAAACGCCGGGCGAGCAGTACTTC. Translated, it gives CASTLLETPGEQYF.

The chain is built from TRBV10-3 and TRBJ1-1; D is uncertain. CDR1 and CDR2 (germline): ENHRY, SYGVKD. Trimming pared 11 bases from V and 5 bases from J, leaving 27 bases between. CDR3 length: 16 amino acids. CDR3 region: CAAHRHSANEVTEAFF. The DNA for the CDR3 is TGTGCCGCCCATAGACACTCTGCCAATGAAGTAACTGAAGCTTTCTTT.

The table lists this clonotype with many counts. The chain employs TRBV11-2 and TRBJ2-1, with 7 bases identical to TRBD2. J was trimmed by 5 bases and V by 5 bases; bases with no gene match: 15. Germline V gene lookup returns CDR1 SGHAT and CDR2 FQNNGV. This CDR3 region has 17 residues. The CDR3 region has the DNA TGTGCCAGCAGCCCGCTCGGCAGCGGGAAGATAGACAATGAGCAGTTCTTC. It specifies CASSPLGSGKIDNEQFF. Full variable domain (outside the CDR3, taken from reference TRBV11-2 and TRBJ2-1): EAGVAQSPRYKIIEKRQSVAFWCNPISGHATLYWYQQILGQGPKLLIQFQNNGVVDDSQLPKDRFSAERLKGVDSTLKIQPAKLEDSAVYLCASSPLGSGKIDNEQFFGPGTRLTVL.

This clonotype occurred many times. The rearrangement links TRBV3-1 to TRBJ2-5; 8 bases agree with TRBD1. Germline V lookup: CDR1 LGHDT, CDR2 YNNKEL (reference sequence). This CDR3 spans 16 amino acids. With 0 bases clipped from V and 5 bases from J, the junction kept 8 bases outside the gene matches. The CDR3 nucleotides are TGTGCCAGCAGCCAAGACGCAGGGGGCGTAGGGGAGACCCAGTACTTC. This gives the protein CASSQDAGGVGETQYF.

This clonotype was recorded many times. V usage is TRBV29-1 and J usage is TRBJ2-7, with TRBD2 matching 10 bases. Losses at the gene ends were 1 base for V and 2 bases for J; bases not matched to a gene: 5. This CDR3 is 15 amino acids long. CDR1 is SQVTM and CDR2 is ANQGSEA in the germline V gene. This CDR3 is CSVEVELAGAYEQYF. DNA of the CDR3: TGCAGCGTTGAAGTGGAGCTAGCGGGAGCCTACGAGCAGTACTTC.

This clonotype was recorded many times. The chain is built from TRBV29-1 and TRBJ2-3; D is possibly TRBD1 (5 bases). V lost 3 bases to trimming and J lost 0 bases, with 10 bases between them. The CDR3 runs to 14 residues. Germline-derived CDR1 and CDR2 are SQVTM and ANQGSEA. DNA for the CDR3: TGCAGCGTTGATTCAGGGCTTAGCACAGATACGCAGTATTTT. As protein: CSVDSGLSTDTQYF.

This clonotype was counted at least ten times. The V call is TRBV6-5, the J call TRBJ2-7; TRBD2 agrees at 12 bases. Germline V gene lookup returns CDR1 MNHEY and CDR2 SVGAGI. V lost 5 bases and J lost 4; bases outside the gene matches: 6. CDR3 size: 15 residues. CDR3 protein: CASSTRTSGTYEQYF. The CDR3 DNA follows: TGTGCCAGCAGTACCCGGACTAGCGGGACGTACGAGCAGTACTTC.

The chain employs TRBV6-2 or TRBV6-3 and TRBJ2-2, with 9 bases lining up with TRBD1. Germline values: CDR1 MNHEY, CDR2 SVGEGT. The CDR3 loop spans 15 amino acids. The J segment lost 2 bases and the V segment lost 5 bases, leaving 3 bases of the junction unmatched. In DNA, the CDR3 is TGTGCCAGCAGTCGGGACAGGGTTAACACCGGGGAGCTGTTTTTT. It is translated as CASSRDRVNTGELFF.

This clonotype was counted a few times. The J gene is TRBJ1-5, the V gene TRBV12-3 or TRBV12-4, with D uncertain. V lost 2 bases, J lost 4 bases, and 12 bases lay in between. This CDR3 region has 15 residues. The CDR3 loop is CASSLSRQSNQPQHF. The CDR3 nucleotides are TGTGCCAGCAGTTTAAGTCGCCAGAGTAATCAGCCCCAGCATTTT.

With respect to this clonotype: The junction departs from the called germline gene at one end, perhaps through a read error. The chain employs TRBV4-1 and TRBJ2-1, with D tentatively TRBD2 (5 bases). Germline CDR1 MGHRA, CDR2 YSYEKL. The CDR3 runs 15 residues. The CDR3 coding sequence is TGCGCCAGCAGACCAGCGGTGAGCTCCTACAATGAGCGGTTCTTC. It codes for CASRPAVSSYNERFF.

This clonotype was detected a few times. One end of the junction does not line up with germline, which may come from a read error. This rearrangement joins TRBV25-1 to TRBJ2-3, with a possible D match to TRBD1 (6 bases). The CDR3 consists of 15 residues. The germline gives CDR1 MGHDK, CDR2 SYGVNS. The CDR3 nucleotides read TGTGCCAGCAGTGCACAGGGCAACCGCACAGGTACGCAGTATTTT. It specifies CASSAQGNRTGTQYF.

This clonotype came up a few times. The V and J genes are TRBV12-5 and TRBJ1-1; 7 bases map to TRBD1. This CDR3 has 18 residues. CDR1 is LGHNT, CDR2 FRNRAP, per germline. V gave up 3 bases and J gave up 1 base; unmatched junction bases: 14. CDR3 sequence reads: CASGFTLGTDMENTEAFF. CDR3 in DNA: TGTGCTAGTGGTTTCACACTAGGGACAGACATGGAGAACACTGAAGCTTTCTTT.

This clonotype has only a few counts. The chain's CDR3 is CASSQDGVNSPLHF. CDR3 in DNA: TGTGCCAGCAGCCAAGATGGGGTTAATTCACCCCTCCACTTT. The chain joins TRBV3-1 to TRBJ1-6; no clear D gene. V was pared by 0 bases and J by 6 bases, with 6 bases between. Per the germline V gene, CDR1 is LGHDT and CDR2 is YNNKEL (reference sequence). The CDR3 contains 14 residues. The complete variable domain, with remaining parts taken from reference TRBV3-1 and TRBJ1-6, reads DTAVSQTPKYLVTQMGNDKSIKCEQNLGHDTMYWYKQDSKKFLKIMFSYNNKELIINETVPNRFSPKSPDKAHLNLHINSLELGDSAVYFCASSQDGVNSPLHFGNGTRLTVT.